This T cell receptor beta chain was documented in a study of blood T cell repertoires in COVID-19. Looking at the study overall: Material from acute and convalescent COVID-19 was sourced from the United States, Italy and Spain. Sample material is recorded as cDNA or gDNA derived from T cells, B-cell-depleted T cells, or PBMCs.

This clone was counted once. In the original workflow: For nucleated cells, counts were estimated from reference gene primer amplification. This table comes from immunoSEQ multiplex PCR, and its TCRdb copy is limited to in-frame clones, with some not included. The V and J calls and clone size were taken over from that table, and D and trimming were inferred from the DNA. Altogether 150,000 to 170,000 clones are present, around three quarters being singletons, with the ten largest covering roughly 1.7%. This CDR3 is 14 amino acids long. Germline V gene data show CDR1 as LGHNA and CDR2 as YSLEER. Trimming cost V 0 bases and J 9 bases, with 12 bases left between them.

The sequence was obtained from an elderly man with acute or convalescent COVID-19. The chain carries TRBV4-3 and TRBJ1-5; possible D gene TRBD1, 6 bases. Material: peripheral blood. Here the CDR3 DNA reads TGCGCCAGCAGCCAAGATATCAGGGGTGGGCCCCAGCATTTT. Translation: CASSQDIRGGPQHF.